This TCR beta chain was sequenced in a study of blood T cell repertoires in COVID-19. Overall study: Samples came from the United States, Italy and Spain, spanning acute and convalescent COVID-19. From T cells, B-cell-depleted T cells, or PBMCs came the material, which was cDNA or gDNA.

Germline values: CDR1 MNHEY, CDR2 SVGEGT. CDR3 length: 14 amino acids. Unmatched junction bases numbered 6, after V lost 2 bases and J lost 6 bases. The repertoire was sequenced with immunoSEQ multiplex PCR; TCRdb's copy has only in-frame clones and lacks some. The sample lists approximately 250,000 clones, 85% to 90% occurring once. Cohort assignment relied on participant-reported clinical history. The specimen sequenced was PBMCs or T cells enriched from blood (not recorded which). The V and J genes are TRBV6-2 or TRBV6-3 and TRBJ1-2; TRBD1 aligns across 7 bases. The sequence was obtained from a woman in her twenties or thirties with acute COVID-19. CDR3 region: CASSYNDRVDGYTF. CDR3 nucleotides: TGTGCCAGCAGTTACAACGACAGGGTCGATGGCTACACCTTC.